The entry that follows covers one T cell receptor (beta chain) sequence. The length of the CDR3 is 14 residues. Germline V gene data show CDR1 as SNHLY and CDR2 as FYNNEI. Trimming removed 8 bases at V and 0 bases at J, with 10 bases between. This specimen comes from a study of blood T cell repertoires in COVID-19. Measured with immunoSEQ multiplex PCR; TCRdb has only the in-frame clones, and not every one. The sample lists approximately 200,000 clones; approximately 90% were seen once. The J gene is TRBJ2-2, the V gene TRBV2; perhaps TRBD1 as D (5 bases). This TCR came from a man aged 30-40 years who had recovered from COVID-19. The sample taken for sequencing was PBMCs or T cells enriched from blood (not recorded which). The CDR3: CASGAVANTGELFF. CDR3 bases: TGTGCCAGCGGGGCCGTCGCGAACACCGGGGAGCTGTTTTTT.